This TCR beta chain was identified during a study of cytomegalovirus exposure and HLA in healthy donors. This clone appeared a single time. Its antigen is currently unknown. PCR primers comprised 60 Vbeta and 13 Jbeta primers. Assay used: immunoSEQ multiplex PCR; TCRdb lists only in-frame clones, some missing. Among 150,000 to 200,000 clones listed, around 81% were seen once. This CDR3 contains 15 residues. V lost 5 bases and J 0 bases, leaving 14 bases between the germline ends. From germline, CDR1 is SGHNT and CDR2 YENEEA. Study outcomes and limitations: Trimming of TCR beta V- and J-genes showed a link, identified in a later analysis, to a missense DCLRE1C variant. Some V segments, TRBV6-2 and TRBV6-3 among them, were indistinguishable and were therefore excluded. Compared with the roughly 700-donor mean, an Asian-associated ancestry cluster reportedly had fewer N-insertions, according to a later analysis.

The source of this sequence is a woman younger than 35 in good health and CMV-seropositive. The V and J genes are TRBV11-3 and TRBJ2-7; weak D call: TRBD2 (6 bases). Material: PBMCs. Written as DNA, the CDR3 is TGTGCCAGCAGCGCCCGGGCGGGGAGCTCCTACGAGCAGTACTTC. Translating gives CASSARAGSSYEQYF. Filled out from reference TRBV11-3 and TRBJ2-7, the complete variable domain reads EAGVVQSPRYKIIEKKQPVAFWCNPISGHNTLYWYLQNLGQGPELLIRYENEEAVDDSQLPKDRFSAERLKGVDSTLKIQPAELGDSAVYLCASSARAGSSYEQYFGPGTRLTVT.